The 14 T cell receptor beta chains below all came from one sample that was sequenced in a study of response to subunit inactivated influenza vaccine. TCRdb reprocessed the RT-PCR reads via MiXCR and lists one record per CDR3 protein. There are hundreds of thousands of distinct CDR3 sequences in the sample; over 25% occur only once, and under 2.5% lies in the top ten. This specimen was CD4+ T cells sorted from PBMCs, taken 5 days after vaccination. These receptors were taken from a man aged 45-65 years who received an inactivated influenza vaccine.

DNA of the CDR3: TGTGCCAGCAGCTTAGTTAGGGGACAGAGAGAGACCCAGTACTTC. Protein product: CASSLVRGQRETQYF. This chain joins TRBV7-2 and TRBJ2-5; TRBD1 matches 7 bases. The CDR3 is 15 amino acids. With 1 base clipped from V and 4 bases from J, the junction kept 6 bases outside the gene matches. Germline CDR1 SGHTA, CDR2 FQGNSA.

The chain combines TRBV20-1 with TRBJ1-1; D possibly corresponds to TRBD1 (5 bases). Germline V lookup: CDR1 DFQATT, CDR2 SNEGSKA (reference sequence). The CDR3 is made up of 15 amino acids. The germline V and J ends were trimmed by 3 bases and 5 bases, with 19 bases remaining between them. CDR3 coding DNA: TGCAGTGCTAGTAGGCATTGGGGACGGGGAACTGAAGCTTTCTTT. It yields the protein CSASRHWGRGTEAFF.

This clonotype was observed at least ten times. The V gene is TRBV12-3 or TRBV12-4, the J gene TRBJ1-5; TRBD1 aligns across 7 bases. The CDR3 loop spans 16 amino acids. Unmatched junction bases numbered 14, after V lost 6 bases and J lost 6 bases. The CDR3, as DNA: TGTGCCAGCAGCGCCCAGGGGGGGGGCTCGAGTCAGCCCCAGCATTTT. This sequence encodes CASSAQGGGSSQPQHF.

This clonotype has a handful of counts. The chain uses TRBV3-1 and TRBJ2-7; 7 bases align to TRBD2. CDR1 is LGHDT, CDR2 YNNKEL, per germline (reference sequence). Trimming removed 4 bases from V and 4 bases from J; junction bases left unmatched: 13. This CDR3 has 16 amino acids. This CDR3 is CASSRTGGGPTYEQYF. The CDR3 nucleotides are TGTGCCAGCAGCCGAACGGGGGGAGGACCTACGTACGAGCAGTACTTC.

This clonotype has more than one count but fewer than ten. The CDR3 loop reads CASSLAGQLSSYNEQFF. Written as DNA, the CDR3 is TGTGCCAGCAGTTTAGCGGGACAGCTGAGCTCCTACAATGAGCAGTTCTTC. V gene TRBV12-3 or TRBV12-4 combines with J gene TRBJ2-1, with TRBD1 matching over 7 bases. This CDR3 comprises 17 residues. J was trimmed by 0 bases and V by 0 bases; bases with no gene match: 5.

The V and J genes are TRBV7-6 and TRBJ2-1; TRBD2 aligns across 10 bases. This CDR3 is built from 16 residues. Germline-derived CDR1 and CDR2 are SGHVS and FNYEAQ. V was pared by 5 bases and J by 2 bases, with 6 bases of the junction left unmatched. CDR3 in amino acids: CASSISSGSPYNEQFF. The CDR3 DNA follows: TGTGCCAGCAGCATATCTAGCGGGAGCCCCTACAATGAGCAGTTCTTC.

The sample holds a few counts of this clonotype. The chain has TRBV24-1 and TRBJ2-3; 8 nucleotides align to TRBD1. The length of the CDR3 is 15 residues. Germline V gene sequence: CDR1 KGHDR, CDR2 SFDVKD. The J segment lost 5 bases and the V segment lost 5 bases, leaving 8 bases of the junction unmatched. CDR3 coding DNA: TGTGCCACCAGTGCCAGGACAGGGATTCGAGATACGCAGTATTTT. It yields the protein CATSARTGIRDTQYF.

This clonotype was seen many times. This chain's CDR3 is CASSFRNGGSTDTQYF. CDR3 nucleotide sequence: TGTGCCAGCAGTTTTAGAAACGGAGGCAGCACAGATACGCAGTATTTT. V gene TRBV12-3 or TRBV12-4 combines with J gene TRBJ2-3, with a weak D call TRBD2 (5 bases). The V and J ends lost 3 bases and 0 bases respectively, with 13 bases between them. CDR3 size: 16 residues.

This clonotype was counted a few times. V gene TRBV12-3 or TRBV12-4 combines with J gene TRBJ2-7; D not resolved. V lost 3 bases, J lost 0 bases, and 9 bases lay in between. CDR3 size: 14 residues. The CDR3 DNA sequence: TGTGCCAGCAGTTTTCAGGCCGACTCCTACGAGCAGTACTTC. Translated, it gives CASSFQADSYEQYF.

This clonotype was observed a few times. The chain links TRBV5-5 to TRBJ2-7; unclear D gene. The germline V gene encodes CDR1 SGHKS and CDR2 YYEKEE (reference sequence). V was pared by 5 bases and J by 5 bases, with 14 bases between. The CDR3 totals 13 residues. CDR3 DNA: TGTGCCAGCAGTGTGGGAATAGTTAACGAGCAGTACTTC. Protein: CASSVGIVNEQYF.

V and J are TRBV6-2 or TRBV6-3 and TRBJ2-2, with 9 nucleotides matching TRBD2. Trimming removed 8 bases from V and 7 bases from J; junction bases left unmatched: 8. Germline CDR1 is MNHEY and CDR2 is SVGEGT. This CDR3 comprises 14 residues. The CDR3 coding sequence is TGTGCCAGCCGAGTAGCGGGAGAAATCGGGGAGCTGTTTTTT. Its protein is CASRVAGEIGELFF.

V and J are TRBV15 and TRBJ2-1; TRBD2 matches at 8 bases. Trimming took 1 base from V and 3 from J; bases not matched to a gene: 8. There are 17 residues in the CDR3. Germline V gives CDR1 LNHNV, CDR2 YYDKDF (reference sequence). As DNA, the CDR3 is TGTGCCACCAGCAGAGTCCCCGCGGGAGGCCTCTACAATGAGCAGTTCTTC. Its translation is CATSRVPAGGLYNEQFF.

This clonotype was found a few times. The chain links TRBV7-2 to TRBJ2-7; 7 nucleotides align to TRBD2. Germline V lookup: CDR1 SGHTA, CDR2 FQGNSA. Unmatched junction bases numbered 13, after V lost 5 bases and J lost 3 bases. This CDR3 comprises 16 residues. The CDR3 nucleotides read TGTGCCAGCAGCCTGGGGCCTAGCGGTCCATACTACGAGCAGTACTTC. Its protein is CASSLGPSGPYYEQYF.

A few counts support this clonotype. The chain recombines TRBV6-5 with TRBJ2-5; TRBD1 aligns across 7 bases. V was clipped by 0 bases and J by 1 base; unmatched bases: 2. The length of the CDR3 is 15 residues. CDR1 and CDR2 (germline): MNHEY, SVGAGI. For the CDR3, the DNA is TGTGCCAGCAGTTACTCGCCAGGGGGCCAAGAGACCCAGTACTTC. This encodes CASSYSPGGQETQYF.